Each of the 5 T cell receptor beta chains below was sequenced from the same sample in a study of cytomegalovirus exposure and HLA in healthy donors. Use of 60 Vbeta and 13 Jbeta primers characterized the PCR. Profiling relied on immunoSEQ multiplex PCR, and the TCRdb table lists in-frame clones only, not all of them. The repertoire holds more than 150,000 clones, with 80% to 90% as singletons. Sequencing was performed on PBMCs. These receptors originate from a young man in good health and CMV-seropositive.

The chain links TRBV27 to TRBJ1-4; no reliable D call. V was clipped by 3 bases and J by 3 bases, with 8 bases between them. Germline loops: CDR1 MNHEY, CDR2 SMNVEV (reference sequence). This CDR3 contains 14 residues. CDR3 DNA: TGTGCCAGCAGTTTTGGGCTGCCTAATGAAAAACTGTTTTTT. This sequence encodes CASSFGLPNEKLFF.

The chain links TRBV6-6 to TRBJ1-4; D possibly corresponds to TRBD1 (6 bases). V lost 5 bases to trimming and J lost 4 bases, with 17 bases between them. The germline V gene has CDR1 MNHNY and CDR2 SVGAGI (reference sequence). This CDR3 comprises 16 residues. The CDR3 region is CASSPALQGINEKLFF. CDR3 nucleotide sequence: TGTGCCAGCAGTCCAGCTCTACAGGGAATTAATGAAAAACTGTTTTTT.

CDR3 region: CASSATGSLSYNEQFF. Written as DNA, the CDR3 is TGTGCCAGTAGTGCTACAGGGTCACTCTCCTACAATGAGCAGTTCTTC. V and J are TRBV19 and TRBJ2-1, with D perhaps TRBD1 (6 bases). The CDR3 has 16 residues. From germline, CDR1 is LNHDA and CDR2 SQIVND (reference sequence). V lost 5 bases and J lost 0, with 14 bases in between.

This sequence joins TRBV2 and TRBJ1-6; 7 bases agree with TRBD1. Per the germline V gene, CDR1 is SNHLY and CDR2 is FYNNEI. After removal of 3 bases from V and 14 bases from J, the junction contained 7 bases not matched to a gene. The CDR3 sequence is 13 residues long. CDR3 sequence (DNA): TGTGCCAGCAGTGATAAGGGGGCTTTGACCCTCCACTTT. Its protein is CASSDKGALTLHF.

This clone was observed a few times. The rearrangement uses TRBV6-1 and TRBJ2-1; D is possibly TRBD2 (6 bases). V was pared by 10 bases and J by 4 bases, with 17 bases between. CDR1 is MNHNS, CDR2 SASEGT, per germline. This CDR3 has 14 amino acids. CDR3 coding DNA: TGTGCCACCCACCCGGGGGAGGTTTACAATGAGCAGTTCTTC. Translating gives CATHPGEVYNEQFF.